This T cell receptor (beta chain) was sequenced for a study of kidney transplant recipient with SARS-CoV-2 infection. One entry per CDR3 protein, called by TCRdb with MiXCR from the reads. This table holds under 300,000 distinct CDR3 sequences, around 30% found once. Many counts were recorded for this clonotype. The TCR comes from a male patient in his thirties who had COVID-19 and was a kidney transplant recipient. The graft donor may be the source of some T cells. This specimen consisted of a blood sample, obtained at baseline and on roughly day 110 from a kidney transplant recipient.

CDR3 DNA: TGTGCCAGCAGCATGGGACTAGCGAGCTACGAGCAGTACTTC. Translated: CASSMGLASYEQYF. The chain is built from TRBV6-5 and TRBJ2-7; 10 bases are a match to TRBD2. The CDR3 is 14 amino acids. V shed 6 bases, J shed 3 bases, and the junction held 5 bases outside the gene matches. Germline lookup yields CDR1 MNHEY and CDR2 SVGAGI.